Reported below is one T cell receptor (beta chain). The antigen remains unidentified. Trimming cost V 5 bases and J 6 bases; bases outside gene matches: 8. This CDR3 spans 15 amino acids. Germline lookup yields CDR1 SGHTA and CDR2 FQGNSA. Researchers took RNA transcripts and amplified TCR beta CDR3 regions from them. Scientists carried out first-round RT-PCR using HTBI primers and then a second-round multiplex PCR. TCRdb fed the multiplex PCR reads into MiXCR, producing one record per CDR3 protein. The sample carries about 200,000 distinct CDR3 sequences, over 25% recorded once. This entry belongs to a study of Graves' ophthalmopathy and Graves' hyperthyroidism. Findings and caveats of the study: Detected in blood as well were most expanded thyroid clonotypes with frequency above 0.001.

This chain joins TRBV7-2 and TRBJ2-7, with 12 bases matching TRBD2. This TCR derives from a man in his forties or fifties with Graves' ophthalmopathy. Sequenced input: peripheral blood. DNA for the CDR3: TGTGCCAGCAGCCCTGGACTAGCGGGACTTGTCGAGCAGTACTTC. This sequence encodes CASSPGLAGLVEQYF.